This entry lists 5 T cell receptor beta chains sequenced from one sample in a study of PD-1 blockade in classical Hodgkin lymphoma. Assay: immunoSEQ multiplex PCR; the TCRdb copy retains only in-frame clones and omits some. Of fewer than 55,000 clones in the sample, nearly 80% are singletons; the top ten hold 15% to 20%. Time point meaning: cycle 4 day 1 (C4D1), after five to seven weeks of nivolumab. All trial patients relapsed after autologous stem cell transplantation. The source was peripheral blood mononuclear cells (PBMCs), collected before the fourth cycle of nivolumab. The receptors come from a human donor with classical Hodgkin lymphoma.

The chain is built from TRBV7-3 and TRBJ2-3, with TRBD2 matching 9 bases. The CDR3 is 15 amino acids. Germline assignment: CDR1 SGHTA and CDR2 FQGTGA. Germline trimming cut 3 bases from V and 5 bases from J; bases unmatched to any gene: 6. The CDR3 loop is CASSLAGGPGDTQYF. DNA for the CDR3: TGTGCCAGCAGCTTGGCGGGAGGGCCGGGAGATACGCAGTATTTT. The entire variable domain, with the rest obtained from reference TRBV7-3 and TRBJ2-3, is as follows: GAGVSQTPSNKVTEKGKYVELRCDPISGHTALYWYRQSLGQGPEFLIYFQGTGAADDSGLPNDRFFAVRPEGSVSTLKIQRTERGDSAVYLCASSLAGGPGDTQYFGPGTRLTVL.

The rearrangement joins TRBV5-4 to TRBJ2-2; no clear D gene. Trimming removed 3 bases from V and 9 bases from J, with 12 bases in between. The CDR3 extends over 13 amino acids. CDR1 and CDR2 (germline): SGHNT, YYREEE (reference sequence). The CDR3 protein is CASSSLGPRELFF. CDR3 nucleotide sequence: TGTGCCAGCAGCTCCCTAGGTCCCCGGGAGCTGTTTTTT.

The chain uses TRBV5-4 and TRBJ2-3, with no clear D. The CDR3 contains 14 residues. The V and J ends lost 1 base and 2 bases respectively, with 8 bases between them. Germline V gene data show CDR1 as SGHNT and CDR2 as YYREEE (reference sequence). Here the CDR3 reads CASSLIDTTDTQYF. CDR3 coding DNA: TGTGCCAGCAGCTTGATCGATACCACAGATACGCAGTATTTT.

CDR3 region: CASSEGSSGANVLTF. The CDR3 bases are TGCGCCAGCAGTGAAGGTAGCTCTGGGGCCAACGTCCTGACTTTC. The chain recombines TRBV10-1 with TRBJ2-6; no clear D. The CDR3 has 15 residues. V shed 3 bases and J shed 0 bases, with 6 bases lying between them. Germline values: CDR1 WNHNN, CDR2 SYGVQD (reference sequence).

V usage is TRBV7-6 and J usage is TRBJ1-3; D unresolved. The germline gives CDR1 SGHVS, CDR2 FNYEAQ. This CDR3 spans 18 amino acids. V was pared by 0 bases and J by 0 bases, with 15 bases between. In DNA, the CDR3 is TGTGCCAGCAGCTTAGCCGCGGGTACAGCCTCCTCTGGAAACACCATATATTTT. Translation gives CASSLAAGTASSGNTIYF.